This TCR beta chain was observed in a study of human T cells and chemical hapten exposure. TCRdb reanalysed the RACE reads using MiXCR and keeps one entry per CDR3 protein. The sample carries 180,000 or so distinct CDR3 sequences, nearly 30% recorded once. This sample's time point: pre-sensitization, week 0. As to treatment: therapeutic diphenylcyclopropenone sensitization with weekly scalp DPC. Donors, patients with alopecia ranging from 18 to 70 years old and judged suitable for DPC, provided samples. CDR1 and CDR2 from the germline V gene are SGHTA and FQGNSA. The CDR3 spans 17 residues. Trimming stripped 5 bases from V and 1 base from J, with 15 bases between.

The rearrangement links TRBV7-2 to TRBJ1-6, with D unclear. The TCR comes from a woman aged 25 to 39 with alopecia areata. Some clones in this sample may be carry-over from other donors' samples. The sequenced sample was whole blood, obtained in connection with sensitization to the hapten diphenylcyclopropenone (DPC). The CDR3 DNA sequence: TGTGCCAGCAGCCAAGGGCTTGGGAGTTCCTATAATTCACCCCTCCACTTT. This codes for CASSQGLGSSYNSPLHF.